A single sample gave rise to the 5 T cell receptor beta chains below, sequenced in a study of blood T cell repertoires in COVID-19. Clones were read by immunoSEQ multiplex PCR, and TCRdb kept only the in-frame ones, dropping some. Of about 140,000 clones listed, 76% were seen once; the top ten hold more than 3.5%. Sequencing input: peripheral blood. The receptors come from an elderly woman with active or convalescent COVID-19.

This chain connects TRBV9 to TRBJ1-2; D unresolved. Germline V gene lookup returns CDR1 SGDLS and CDR2 YYNGEE. V was cut by 3 bases and J by 2 bases, with 8 bases left in between. The CDR3 has 13 amino acids. CDR3: CASSEGENYGYTF. DNA for the CDR3: TGTGCCAGCAGCGAGGGAGAAAACTATGGCTACACCTTC.

The V and J genes are TRBV5-1 and TRBJ1-1, with a possible D match to TRBD1 (6 bases). The germline V and J ends were trimmed by 5 bases and 0 bases, with 11 bases remaining between them. This CDR3 contains 14 residues. Germline loops: CDR1 SGHRS, CDR2 YFSETQ. For the CDR3, the DNA is TGCGCCAGCAGGGGCAGGGGCATGAACACTGAAGCTTTCTTT. This sequence encodes CASRGRGMNTEAFF.

This sequence joins TRBV13 and TRBJ2-6; unclear D gene. V shed 2 bases and J shed 0 bases, with 5 bases lying between them. Germline assignment: CDR1 PRHDT and CDR2 FYEKMQ (reference sequence). The CDR3 runs 15 residues. CDR3 loop: CASSLSVSGANVLTF. For the CDR3, the DNA is TGTGCCAGCAGCTTATCTGTCTCTGGGGCCAACGTCCTGACTTTC.

This clone occurred a few times. The CDR3 loop reads CASSETGWNEQYF. CDR3 DNA sequence: TGTGCCAGCAGTGAGACAGGGTGGAACGAGCAGTACTTC. This chain joins TRBV3-1 (or the pseudogene TRBV3-2) and TRBJ2-7; TRBD1 matches 7 bases. This CDR3 region has 13 residues. Per the germline V gene, CDR1 is LGHDT and CDR2 is YNNKEL (reference sequence). Trimming removed 6 bases from V and 5 bases from J; junction bases left unmatched: 7.

This clone was picked up a small number of times. The V gene is TRBV19, the J gene TRBJ1-3, with 10 bases fitting TRBD1. Trimming removed 5 bases from V and 3 bases from J; junction bases left unmatched: 7. The germline gives CDR1 LNHDA, CDR2 SQIVND (reference sequence). The CDR3 length is 16 residues. CDR3 bases: TGTGCCAGTAGTCTTCCGACAGGGGGCTTTGGAAACACCATATATTTT. It is translated as CASSLPTGGFGNTIYF.